These T cell receptor beta chains were read from a single sample in a study of molecular identifiers for immune sequencing clone quantification. TCRdb re-derived calls from the PCR reads in MiXCR, one entry per CDR3 protein. The data hold about 640,000 distinct CDR3 sequences, with about 20% observed a single time. The sequencing sample was made of naive CD8+ T cells from blood, with Jurkat cell RNA spiked in. The receptors here all came from a human donor in good health. Some libraries in this study had Jurkat cell RNA spiked in. CDR3s include the opening cysteine and the closing phenylalanine or tryptophan. D genes are given only for firm matches. Not all rows give a size; the values are once, few, many and, for expanded clones, a class.

clone_size,d_call,j_call,v_call,cdr3_aa
many,TRBD2,TRBJ2-7,TRBV7-9,CASSSFSGGEAYEQYF
few,TRBD2,TRBJ2-5,TRBV18,CASSPSGLAGVETQYF
many,TRBD1,TRBJ2-2,TRBV6-5,CASSVTGGTGELFF
many,TRBD2,TRBJ2-7,TRBV29-1,CSVEGRELEQYF
many,TRBD1,TRBJ1-1,TRBV30,CAWIEDRASEAFF
many,TRBD1,TRBJ1-6,TRBV20-1,CSAPTGVHNSPLHF
few,TRBD2,TRBJ2-3,TRBV19,CASSWTSGITDTQYF
NA,NA,TRBJ2-1,TRBV27,CASSWVGEVYNEQFF
few,NA,TRBJ2-3,TRBV15,CATSGGRPSGDTQYF
few,NA,TRBJ2-7,TRBV30,CAWSVQPHEQYF
many,TRBD1,TRBJ1-5,TRBV27,CASSFLGQANQPQHF
many,NA,TRBJ2-7,TRBV7-9,CASSFASGPIEQYF
few,TRBD1,TRBJ1-1,TRBV27,CASSLTGGSSFIMNTEAFF
many,TRBD2,TRBJ2-5,TRBV28,CASSSGTSDQETQYF
few,TRBD1,TRBJ1-5,TRBV4-1,CASSHPGQGQSEKHF
NA,NA,TRBJ2-7,TRBV19,CASSIGTGFYEQYF
many,TRBD1,TRBJ1-4,TRBV29-1,CSVEEDRDELFF
many,NA,TRBJ2-1,TRBV24-1,CATRSAGRGARVDEQFF
many,NA,TRBJ1-1,TRBV7-9,CASGFMNTEAFF
NA,NA,TRBJ2-7,TRBV20-1,CSAAPRGGRFFSYEQYF
many,NA,TRBJ1-6,TRBV7-6,CASSSEQSSYNSPLHF
few,TRBD1,TRBJ1-2,TRBV7-2,CASSLPWTGDYGYTF
many,NA,TRBJ2-2,TRBV19,CASSMAAGDLPTGELFF
many,NA,TRBJ1-2,TRBV2,CARSLDTNYGYTF
few,NA,TRBJ2-5,TRBV11-2,CASSLDPGRTGETQYF
few,TRBD1,TRBJ2-5,TRBV27,CASSLDGTGWQTQYF
many,TRBD2,TRBJ2-3,TRBV5-4,CASSSPLAGDALDTQYF
many,TRBD1,TRBJ1-5,TRBV7-8,CASSSDRGYSLMDYSNQPQHF
NA,NA,TRBJ1-1,TRBV5-6,CASNSFNTEAFF
NA,NA,TRBJ2-7,TRBV28,CAGSLERGAYEQYF
many,NA,TRBJ2-5,TRBV12-3/TRBV12-4,CASSLATWPQETQYF
few,TRBD1,TRBJ2-7,TRBV20-1,CSAQDRGDTYEQYF
NA,NA,TRBJ2-7,TRBV15,CATSRDLGALSEQYF
NA,NA,TRBJ1-1,TRBV23-1,CASSQPTRQAGTEAFF
many,TRBD2,TRBJ2-7,TRBV13,CASSLGPASGSYEQYF
few,TRBD1,TRBJ1-1,TRBV3-1,CASSPTGDTGAFF
NA,NA,TRBJ2-4,TRBV5-3,CASQLAKNTQYF
many,TRBD2,TRBJ2-5,TRBV6-6,CASSYSTGGLETQYF
many,NA,TRBJ1-2,TRBV4-3,CASSQDRTADNYGYTF
few,NA,TRBJ1-5,TRBV20-1,CSASRDTFNQPQHF
NA,TRBD1,TRBJ2-7,TRBV7-2,CASSSIYRDRHSYEQYF
many,NA,TRBJ1-4,TRBV28,CASSFLPGTHNEKLFF
many,NA,TRBJ2-5,TRBV5-1,CASSLEGVGRDNMTQYF
many,NA,TRBJ2-7,TRBV5-4,CASSFQGGEQYF
many,NA,TRBJ1-1,TRBV12-5,CASGYERTEAFF
many,TRBD1,TRBJ2-7,TRBV14,CASSHARPSGQDTWEQYF
many,TRBD1,TRBJ1-1,TRBV28,CASSPPSPGTASNTEAFF
many,NA,TRBJ2-6,TRBV27,CASSAVGLFGANVLTF
NA,NA,TRBJ2-7,TRBV19,CSSSIGLGLDNEQYF
NA,NA,TRBJ2-1,TRBV11-3,CASSLLFESLRGPNEQFF
few,NA,TRBJ2-7,TRBV6-2/TRBV6-3,CASSYSFGFSHEQYF
many,TRBD1,TRBJ2-7,TRBV28,CASSPTQGTGKYEQYF
many,TRBD1,TRBJ2-7,TRBV12-3/TRBV12-4,CASSTGDRAYEQYF
few,TRBD1,TRBJ2-7,TRBV4-1,CASSHLVGQGAPLEQYF
NA,NA,TRBJ1-5,TRBV7-9,CASSFQGLGGNQPRHF
NA,TRBD1,TRBJ2-7,TRBV6-2/TRBV6-3,CASRVTGSSYEQYF
many,NA,TRBJ1-1,TRBV4-2,CASSQDSMNTEAFF
many,TRBD1,TRBJ2-3,TRBV12-3/TRBV12-4,CASSSRDRGGSDTQYF
many,NA,TRBJ1-4,TRBV12-3/TRBV12-4,CASSLGAEKTNEKLFF
NA,NA,TRBJ1-2,TRBV4-3,CASSQVHSRGYGYTF